This entry features one T cell receptor beta chain sequence. Vbeta (60) and Jbeta (13) primers were used in the PCR. The method was immunoSEQ multiplex PCR; TCRdb's version includes in-frame clones alone and lacks a portion of them. The sample lists about 120,000 clones; 82% were seen once. Deletions cut 6 bases from V and 7 bases from J, with 12 bases between. The V gene's germline CDR1 is SNHLY and CDR2 FYNNEI. The CDR3 loop spans 12 amino acids. This record comes from a study of cytomegalovirus exposure and HLA in healthy donors. Study at large: Samples from HLA-typed donors yielded about 86 million unique TCRs in an early data release.

This TCR was recovered from a woman aged 18-29 years in good health and CMV-seronegative. Sequencing was carried out using PBMCs. The J gene is TRBJ1-1, the V gene TRBV2; D might be TRBD1 (6 bases). CDR3 loop: CASSSTGYEAFF. DNA for the CDR3: TGTGCCAGCAGCTCGACAGGTTATGAAGCTTTCTTT.